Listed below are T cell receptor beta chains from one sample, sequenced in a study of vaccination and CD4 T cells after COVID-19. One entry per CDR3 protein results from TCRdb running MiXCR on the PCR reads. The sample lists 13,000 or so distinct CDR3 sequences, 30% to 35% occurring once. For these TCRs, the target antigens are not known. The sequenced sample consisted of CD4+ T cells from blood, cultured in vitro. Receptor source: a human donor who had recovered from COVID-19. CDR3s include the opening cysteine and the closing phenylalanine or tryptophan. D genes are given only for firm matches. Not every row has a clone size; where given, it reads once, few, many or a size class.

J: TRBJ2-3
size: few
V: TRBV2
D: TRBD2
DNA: TGTGCCAGCTGGGGGGGATTGTCGCAGTATTTT
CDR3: CASWGGLSQYF

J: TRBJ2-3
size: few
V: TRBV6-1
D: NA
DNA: TGTGCCAGCAGAACCGGGACTCCACCAGATACGCAGTATTTT
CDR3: CASRTGTPPDTQYF

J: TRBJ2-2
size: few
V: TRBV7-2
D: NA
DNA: TGTGCCAGCAGCTTAAGCAGGGACACCGGGGAGCTGTTTTTT
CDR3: CASSLSRDTGELFF

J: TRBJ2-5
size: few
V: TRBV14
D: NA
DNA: TGTGCCAGCAGCCAGTTAGAGACCCAGTACTTC
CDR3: CASSQLETQYF

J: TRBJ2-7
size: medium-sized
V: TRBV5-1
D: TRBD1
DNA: TGCGCCAGCAGCGACGGACAGGGGTGGGTCTACGAGCAGTACTTC
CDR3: CASSDGQGWVYEQYF

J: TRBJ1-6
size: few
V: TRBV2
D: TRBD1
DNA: TGTGCCAGCAGTGTGAACACAGGGGGAGTTTCACCCCTCCACTTT
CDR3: CASSVNTGGVSPLHF

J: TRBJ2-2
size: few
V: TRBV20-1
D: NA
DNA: TGCAGTGCGCGATGGACGGGGCACCGGTCCGGGGAGCTGTTTTTT
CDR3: CSARWTGHRSGELFF

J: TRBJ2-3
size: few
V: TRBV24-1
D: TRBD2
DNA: TGTGCCACCAGTCGTGCTAGCGGGAGAACAGATACGCAGTATTTT
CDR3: CATSRASGRTDTQYF

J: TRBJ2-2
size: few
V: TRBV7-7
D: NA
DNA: TGTGCCAGCAGCCCACGTAGGGGAAAGGACACCGGGGAGCTGTTTTTT
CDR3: CASSPRRGKDTGELFF

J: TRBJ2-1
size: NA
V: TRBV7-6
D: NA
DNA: TGTGCCAGCAGCTTAGTGACCAGTTTTGCCTACAATGAGCAGTTCTTC
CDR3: CASSLVTSFAYNEQFF

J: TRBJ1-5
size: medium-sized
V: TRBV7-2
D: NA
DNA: TGTGCCAGCAGCTTTGGCCCAGGGCCAAATCAGCCCCAGCATTTT
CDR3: CASSFGPGPNQPQHF

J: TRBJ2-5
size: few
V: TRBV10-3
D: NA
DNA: TGTGCCACCACGGGTAACCAAGAGACCCAGTACTTC
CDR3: CATTGNQETQYF

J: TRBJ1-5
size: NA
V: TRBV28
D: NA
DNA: TGTGCCAGCAGTGGATACAACAGGCGTCAGCCCCAGCATTTT
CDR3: CASSGYNRRQPQHF

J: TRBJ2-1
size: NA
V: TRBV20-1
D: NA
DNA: TGCAGTGCTAGGGACTTCTCCTACAATGAGCAGTTCTTC
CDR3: CSARDFSYNEQFF

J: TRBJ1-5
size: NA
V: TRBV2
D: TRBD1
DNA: TGTGCCAGCAGTCGGGACAGATTCAATCAGCCCCAGCATTTT
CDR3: CASSRDRFNQPQHF

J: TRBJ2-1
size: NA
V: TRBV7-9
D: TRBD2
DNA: TGTGCCAGCAGCCAACCGACTCGCGGGAGTGGGAATGAGCAGTTCTTC
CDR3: CASSQPTRGSGNEQFF

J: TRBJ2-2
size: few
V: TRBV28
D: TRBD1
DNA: TGTGCCAGCATAGAATGGACAGGGGGGACCGGGGAGCTGTTTTTT
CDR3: CASIEWTGGTGELFF

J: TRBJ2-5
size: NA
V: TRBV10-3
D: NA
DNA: TGTGCCATCAGAGAAGATACACAAGAGACCCAGTACTTC
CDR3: CAIREDTQETQYF

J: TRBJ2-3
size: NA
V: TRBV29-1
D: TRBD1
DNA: TGCAGCGTCTCCGACAGGGTACAAGATACGCAGTATTTT
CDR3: CSVSDRVQDTQYF

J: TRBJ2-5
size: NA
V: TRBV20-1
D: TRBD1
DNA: TGCAGTGCTGGACCAGGGACAGGCCGACAAGAGACCCAGTACTTC
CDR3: CSAGPGTGRQETQYF

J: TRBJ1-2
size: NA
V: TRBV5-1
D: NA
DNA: TGCGCCAGCAGCCTCAGTGGTTGGGCAGGGGAGGATGGCTACACCTTC
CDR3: CASSLSGWAGEDGYTF

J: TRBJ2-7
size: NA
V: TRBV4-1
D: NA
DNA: TGCGCCAGCAGCCCACTGTTGGGTGGGAGGCGAGGCGAGCAGTACTTC
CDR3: CASSPLLGGRRGEQYF

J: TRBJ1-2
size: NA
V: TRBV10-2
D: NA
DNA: TGCGCCAGCAGTGAGTTAGGCCAGGGGCCACCCTATGGCTACACCTTC
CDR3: CASSELGQGPPYGYTF

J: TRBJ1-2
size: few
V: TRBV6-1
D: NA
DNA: TGTGCCAGCAGCACCGGGACCGGAGGGTCTTGGGGCTACACCTTC
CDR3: CASSTGTGGSWGYTF

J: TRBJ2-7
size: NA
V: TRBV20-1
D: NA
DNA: TGCAGTGCTAGTGGGCGATACGAGCAGTACTTC
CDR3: CSASGRYEQYF

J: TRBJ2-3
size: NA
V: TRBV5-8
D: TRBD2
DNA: TGTGCCAGCAGCTTGGGGTTGCGGGCGGTGACTAGCGATACGCAGTATTTT
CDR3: CASSLGLRAVTSDTQYF

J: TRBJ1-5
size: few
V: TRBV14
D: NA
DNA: TGTGCCAGCAGCCAAGATAAGGTTCTTCAGCCCCAGCATTTT
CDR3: CASSQDKVLQPQHF

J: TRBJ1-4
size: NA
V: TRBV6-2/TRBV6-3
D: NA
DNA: TGTGCCAGCAGGACAACTAATGAAAAACTGTTTTTT
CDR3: CASRTTNEKLFF

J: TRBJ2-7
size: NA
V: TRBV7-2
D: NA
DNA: TGTGCCAGCAGCCCCCTTGGGGCGGGTCCCTACGAGCAGTACTTC
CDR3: CASSPLGAGPYEQYF

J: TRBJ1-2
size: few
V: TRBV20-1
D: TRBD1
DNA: TGCAGTGCTAGAGATTCTAGGACAGGGGTAAATGGCTACACCTTC
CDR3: CSARDSRTGVNGYTF

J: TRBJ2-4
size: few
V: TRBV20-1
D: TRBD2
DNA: TGCAGTGCCCACCCGGCTAGCGGGAGCGGGATAGCCAAAAACATTCAGTACTTC
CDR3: CSAHPASGSGIAKNIQYF

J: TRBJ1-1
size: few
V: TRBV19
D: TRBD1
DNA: TGTGCCAGTAGTATAAACAGGGGCACTGAAGCTTTCTTT
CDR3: CASSINRGTEAFF

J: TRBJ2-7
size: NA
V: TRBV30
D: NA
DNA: TGTGCCTGGAGTCTTCGGGCTGAGGGTTACGAGCAGTACTTC
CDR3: CAWSLRAEGYEQYF

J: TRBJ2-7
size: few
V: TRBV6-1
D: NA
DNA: TGTGCCAGCAGACGACAAACCGACTACGAGCAGTACTTC
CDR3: CASRRQTDYEQYF

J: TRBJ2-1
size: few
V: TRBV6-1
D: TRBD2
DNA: TGTGCCAGCAGTACCGCTAGCGGGAGCTCCTACAATGAGCAGTTCTTC
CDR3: CASSTASGSSYNEQFF

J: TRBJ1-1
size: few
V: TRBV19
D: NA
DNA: TGTGCCAGTACCCCAGGAGCAGGGGTGATGAACACTGAAGCTTTCTTT
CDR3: CASTPGAGVMNTEAFF

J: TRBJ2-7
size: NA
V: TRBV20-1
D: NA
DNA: TGCAGTGCTAGAGAGACTCCCACCTACGAGCAGTACTTC
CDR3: CSARETPTYEQYF

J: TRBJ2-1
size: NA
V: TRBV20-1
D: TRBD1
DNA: TGCAGTGCTAGAAGGGACAGGGGGAAAATCTCCTACAATGAGCAGTTCTTC
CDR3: CSARRDRGKISYNEQFF

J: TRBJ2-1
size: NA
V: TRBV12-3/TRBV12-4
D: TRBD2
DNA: TGTGCCAGCAGCACCGGGACTAGCCAGTTCTTC
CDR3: CASSTGTSQFF

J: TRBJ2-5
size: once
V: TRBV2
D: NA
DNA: TGTGCCAGCAGCGGATACAGGGTGGGGGGAGAGACCCAGTACTTC
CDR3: CASSGYRVGGETQYF